The 32 T cell receptor beta chains presented below share a single source sample, sequenced in a study of metastatic and nonmetastatic thyroid tumors. Thyroid surgery took place with no prior treatment in any patient. TCRdb used MiXCR to call clones anew from the PCR reads. The profile shows roughly 28,000 clones, around 24% of them singletons. Input material: blood. Source of these receptors: a female donor with papillary thyroid cancer or a benign thyroid nodule (not recorded which). Some clones in this sample may be carry-over from other donors' samples.

In its sample, this clone was seen a few times. The rearrangement joins TRBV12-3 or TRBV12-4 to TRBJ2-7; 9 positions match TRBD1. The J segment lost 1 base and the V segment lost 6 bases, leaving 7 bases of the junction unmatched. This CDR3 is 15 amino acids long. CDR3 amino acids: CASSFTGGPSYEQYF. The CDR3 nucleotides are TGTGCCAGCAGCTTTACAGGGGGCCCGTCCTACGAGCAGTACTTC.

The V call is TRBV11-2, the J call TRBJ1-2; weak D call: TRBD1 (5 bases). The CDR3 has 19 residues. Trimming pared 2 bases from V and 3 bases from J, leaving 25 bases between. Germline values: CDR1 SGHAT, CDR2 FQNNGV. In DNA form, the CDR3 reads TGTGCCAGCAGCTTATGGCTTTACGAAGGGGACGTCGGAGACTATGGCTACACCTTC. This translates into CASSLWLYEGDVGDYGYTF.

This chain connects TRBV7-3 to TRBJ2-6; no clear D. CDR1 SGHTA and CDR2 FQGTGA come from the germline V gene. V gave up 2 bases and J gave up 5 bases, with 7 bases separating them. The CDR3 covers 14 residues. CDR3 region: CASSLGPWANVLTF. The CDR3 DNA reads as TGTGCCAGCAGCTTAGGACCTTGGGCCAACGTCCTGACTTTC. The full variable domain, completed using reference TRBV7-3 and TRBJ2-6, is GAGVSQTPSNKVTEKGKYVELRCDPISGHTALYWYRQSLGQGPEFLIYFQGTGAADDSGLPNDRFFAVRPEGSVSTLKIQRTERGDSAVYLCASSLGPWANVLTFGAGSRLTVL.

The chain links TRBV6-4 to TRBJ2-1; TRBD1 might be the D (6 bases). The CDR3 spans 14 residues. Germline V gene sequence: CDR1 MRHNA, CDR2 SNTAGT. Between the trimmed V and J ends, which lost 4 bases and 8 bases, there was a span of 15 bases. The CDR3 DNA reads as TGTGCCAGCAGTGTGGACGGACAGCGCGATGAGCAGTTCTTC. Protein product: CASSVDGQRDEQFF.

This clone was recorded at least ten times. V gene TRBV4-1 combines with J gene TRBJ2-2, with D possibly matching TRBD2 (6 bases). Trimming left V 4 bases short and J 4 bases short, with 19 bases between. There are 17 residues in the CDR3. From germline, CDR1 is MGHRA and CDR2 YSYEKL. Written as DNA, the CDR3 is TGCGCCAGCAGCCTCTATGGGCTGGGGGGATTCACCGGGGAGCTGTTTTTT. This codes for CASSLYGLGGFTGELFF.

The rearrangement uses TRBV7-2 and TRBJ2-3, with D maybe TRBD2 (5 bases). The germline V gene encodes CDR1 SGHTA and CDR2 FQGNSA. This CDR3 spans 17 amino acids. Trimming removed 5 bases from V and 2 bases from J, with 20 bases in between. DNA for the CDR3: TGTGCCAGCAGCATTAGCGTGATGGAGACTAACACAGATACGCAGTATTTT. This translates into CASSISVMETNTDTQYF.

This clone has just a few counts. V usage is TRBV10-2 and J usage is TRBJ2-7; TRBD1 agrees at 7 bases. The CDR3 is made up of 13 amino acids. Germline CDR1 WSHSY, CDR2 SAAADI. Losses at the gene ends were 4 bases for V and 4 bases for J; bases not matched to a gene: 4. CDR3 DNA sequence: TGCGCCAGCAGTGTGGGACAGAATTACGAGCAGTACTTC. Translated: CASSVGQNYEQYF.

This clone was seen ten or more times. J is TRBJ1-5 and V is TRBV7-9; TRBD1 matches at 10 bases. The germline V gene encodes CDR1 SEHNR and CDR2 FQNEAQ (reference sequence). This CDR3 spans 15 amino acids. The V gene end was trimmed by 5 bases and the J gene end by 2 bases; junction bases not matched to a gene: 3. CDR3 DNA: TGTGCCAGCAGCGTCGGGACAGGGGGCAATCAGCCCCAGCATTTT. Encoded protein: CASSVGTGGNQPQHF. Looking up the rest from reference TRBV7-9 and TRBJ1-5 gives the full variable domain: DTGVSQNPRHKITKRGQNVTFRCDPISEHNRLYWYRQTLGQGPEFLTYFQNEAQLEKSRLLSDRFSAERPKGSFSTLEIQRTEQGDSAMYLCASSVGTGGNQPQHFGDGTRLSIL.

This chain links TRBV7-9 with TRBJ2-7, with a tentative D call TRBD1 (6 bases). With 8 bases removed from V and 4 bases from J, the gap between germline ends came to 12 bases. The CDR3 runs to 12 residues. CDR1 is SEHNR and CDR2 is FQNEAQ in the germline V gene (reference sequence). The CDR3 loop reads CASVQGGYEQYF. In nucleotides, the CDR3 is TGTGCCAGCGTCCAAGGGGGATACGAGCAGTACTTC.

The chain is built from TRBV28 and TRBJ2-7, with D perhaps given as TRBD1 or TRBD2 (5 bases each). Trimming left V 7 bases short and J 3 bases short, with 19 bases between. CDR3 length equals 15 residues. The V gene's germline CDR1 is MDHEN and CDR2 SYDVKM. As DNA, the CDR3 is TGTGCCAGCACCCCATCCGTTATGGGGGTCTACGAGCAGTACTTC. The encoded protein is CASTPSVMGVYEQYF.

This clone was counted ten times or more. The V and J genes are TRBV5-6 and TRBJ2-7; TRBD1 matches at 11 bases. This CDR3 has 15 amino acids. Looked up from germline, CDR1 is SGHDT and CDR2 is YYEEEE. J lost 5 bases, V lost 4 bases, and 8 bases had no gene match. The CDR3 nucleotides read TGTGCCAGCAGCCCGACGGGACAGGGGGTCCACGAGCAGTACTTC. It specifies CASSPTGQGVHEQYF.

The rearrangement uses TRBV9 and TRBJ2-2, with 8 bases that match TRBD1. From germline, CDR1 is SGDLS and CDR2 YYNGEE. The CDR3 is made up of 16 amino acids. V was pared by 0 bases and J by 2 bases, with 3 bases of the junction left unmatched. In DNA, the CDR3 is TGTGCCAGCAGCGTAGAACCAGGGGGCAACACCGGGGAGCTGTTTTTT. Residues: CASSVEPGGNTGELFF.

This clone was seen only a few times. J is TRBJ1-1 and V is TRBV2; 8 positions agree with TRBD1. V was pared by 5 bases and J by 11 bases, with 13 bases of the junction left unmatched. This CDR3 has 14 amino acids. Germline V CDR1 and CDR2: SNHLY, FYNNEI. The CDR3 region is CASSPRRGLCEAFF. CDR3 bases: TGTGCCAGCAGTCCGCGCAGGGGGCTTTGTGAGGCTTTCTTT.

The chain carries TRBV18 and TRBJ2-1; 11 bases align to TRBD1. This CDR3 comprises 14 residues. Trimming took 6 bases from V and 4 from J; bases not matched to a gene: 2. Germline loops: CDR1 KGHSH, CDR2 LQKENI. CDR3 loop: CASSGQGAYNEQFF. The DNA for the CDR3 is TGTGCCAGCTCCGGACAGGGGGCATACAATGAGCAGTTCTTC.

This clone was observed at least ten times. In the same sample, other DNA sequences code for this CDR3. This sequence joins TRBV5-1 and TRBJ1-1; D remains unclear. The CDR3 runs to 15 residues. V dropped 0 bases and J dropped 2 bases, with 11 bases sitting between them. Germline V gene lookup returns CDR1 SGHRS and CDR2 YFSETQ. For the CDR3, the DNA is TGCGCCAGCAGCTTGGCTTGGTTACAAAACACTGAAGCTTTCTTT. Translated: CASSLAWLQNTEAFF.

This clone was observed at least ten times. V gene TRBV11-2 combines with J gene TRBJ1-5; D is undetermined. Between the trimmed V and J ends, which lost 3 bases and 0 bases, there was a span of 3 bases. Germline CDR1 is SGHAT and CDR2 is FQNNGV. CDR3 length: 13 residues. The CDR3 protein is CASSFTSNQPQHF. The CDR3, as DNA: TGTGCCAGCAGCTTTACTAGCAATCAGCCCCAGCATTTT.

This clone appeared a single time. The rearrangement uses TRBV3-1 and TRBJ1-4; 8 bases are shared with TRBD1. With V trimmed by 3 bases and J by 8 bases, 11 bases remained unmatched. This CDR3 is 16 amino acids long. In germline, CDR1 is LGHDT, CDR2 YNNKEL (reference sequence). The CDR3 nucleotides read TGTGCCAGCAGCCACTCTGTCCAGGGGGCTAGAGAAAAACTGTTTTTT. Translated: CASSHSVQGAREKLFF.

This clone appeared many times. The V call is TRBV15, the J call TRBJ2-5, with D hard to call. The CDR3 runs to 13 residues. Germline loops: CDR1 LNHNV, CDR2 YYDKDF (reference sequence). Trimming removed 0 bases at V and 4 bases at J, with 6 bases between. The CDR3 bases are TGTGCCACCAGCAGAGATAATGCAGAGACCCAGTACTTC. This codes for CATSRDNAETQYF.

This clone is judged medium-sized (0.01 to 0.1%). The same CDR3 can be traced to other DNA sequences in this sample. This sequence joins TRBV20-1 and TRBJ2-1; TRBD2 might be the D (6 bases). The CDR3 extends over 13 amino acids. The ends were cut back, 6 bases at V and 4 bases at J, with 13 bases in the middle. Looked up from germline, CDR1 is DFQATT and CDR2 is SNEGSKA (reference sequence). Here the CDR3 reads CSASRERYNEQFF. CDR3 sequence (DNA): TGCAGTGCCAGCCGGGAGAGGTACAATGAGCAGTTCTTC.

This clone was counted ten times or more. The chain couples TRBV20-1 to TRBJ2-1; possibly TRBD1 or TRBD2 for D (6 bases each). V shed 5 bases and J shed 8 bases, with 13 bases lying between them. This CDR3 has 12 residues. Germline lookup yields CDR1 DFQATT and CDR2 SNEGSKA (reference sequence). The CDR3: CSAGGPRHEQFF. The CDR3 DNA is TGCAGTGCTGGGGGGCCCCGGCATGAGCAGTTCTTC.

This clone has ten or more counts. The rearrangement links TRBV20-1 to TRBJ2-3, with D possibly TRBD2 on 7 matching bases. Trimming pared 6 bases from V and 4 bases from J, leaving 20 bases between. CDR1 is DFQATT and CDR2 is SNEGSKA in the germline V gene (reference sequence). The CDR3 consists of 15 residues. CDR3 amino acids: CSAKDRRGGADTQYF. DNA for the CDR3: TGCAGTGCAAAGGACAGAAGGGGAGGGGCAGATACGCAGTATTTT.

In its sample, this clone was seen many times. This rearrangement joins TRBV28 to TRBJ2-3; TRBD2 agrees at 10 bases. V shed 5 bases and J 7 bases; nucleotides not matched to a gene: 9. The CDR3 has 15 amino acids. The germline gives CDR1 MDHEN, CDR2 SYDVKM. CDR3 amino acids: CASSVPGTSVYTQYF. CDR3 in DNA: TGTGCCAGCAGTGTTCCCGGGACTAGCGTATATACGCAGTATTTT.

This sequence joins TRBV20-1 and TRBJ1-1; the D gene is possibly TRBD1 (5 bases). CDR1 DFQATT and CDR2 SNEGSKA come from the germline V gene (reference sequence). This CDR3 is 13 amino acids long. V lost 5 bases and J 5 bases, leaving 15 bases between the germline ends. The CDR3 spells CSAARTGGTEAFF. CDR3 DNA: TGCAGTGCTGCCAGGACGGGGGGGACTGAAGCTTTCTTT.

By sample fraction, this clone is medium-sized (0.01 to 0.1%). The chain joins TRBV10-3 to TRBJ2-1, with D perhaps matching TRBD2 (6 bases). Trimming pared 6 bases from V and 3 bases from J, leaving 15 bases between. From germline, CDR1 is ENHRY and CDR2 SYGVKD. This CDR3 is 15 amino acids long. CDR3 amino acids: CAIRGGAGSYNEQFF. Here the CDR3 DNA reads TGTGCCATCAGGGGGGGTGCGGGAAGCTACAATGAGCAGTTCTTC.

This clone appeared a few times. The chain is built from TRBV28 and TRBJ2-7; 11 nucleotides match TRBD2. V trimming: 1 base; J trimming: 1 base; junction bases outside the gene matches: 0. Germline V CDR1 and CDR2: MDHEN, SYDVKM. The CDR3 sequence is 15 residues long. The CDR3 coding sequence is TGTGCCAGCAGTTTATCTAGCGGGGGGTCCTACGAGCAGTACTTC. This sequence encodes CASSLSSGGSYEQYF.

V gene TRBV11-3 combines with J gene TRBJ2-5, with D possibly matching TRBD1 (6 bases). The CDR3 extends over 17 amino acids. The germline V gene encodes CDR1 SGHNT and CDR2 YENEEA. With 4 bases removed from V and 4 bases from J, the gap between germline ends came to 22 bases. In DNA form, the CDR3 reads TGTGCCAGCAGCTCCCCCCGGTCAGGGGCTTTTAGAGAGACCCAGTACTTC. Residues: CASSSPRSGAFRETQYF. The whole variable domain, remainder taken from reference TRBV11-3 and TRBJ2-5, is EAGVVQSPRYKIIEKKQPVAFWCNPISGHNTLYWYLQNLGQGPELLIRYENEEAVDDSQLPKDRFSAERLKGVDSTLKIQPAELGDSAVYLCASSSPRSGAFRETQYFGPGTRLLVL.

The CDR3 is CASRGQGGGELFF. As DNA, the CDR3 is TGTGCCAGCAGGGGACAGGGCGGCGGGGAGCTGTTTTTT. V is TRBV12-3 or TRBV12-4 and J is TRBJ2-2, with 9 bases fitting TRBD1. The CDR3 is 13 residues long. Trimming took 6 bases from V and 7 from J; bases not matched to a gene: 3.

The chain carries TRBV20-1 and TRBJ1-1; D is uncertain. In germline, CDR1 is DFQATT, CDR2 SNEGSKA (reference sequence). V was clipped by 4 bases and J by 0 bases, with 12 bases between them. This CDR3 contains 14 residues. CDR3 in amino acids: CSATRQNMNTEAFF. The CDR3 coding sequence is TGCAGTGCTACTCGCCAGAATATGAACACTGAAGCTTTCTTT.

At least ten counts were recorded for this clone. V is TRBV16 and J is TRBJ2-1, with 8 positions matching TRBD2. With V trimmed by 6 bases and J by 4 bases, 11 bases remained unmatched. This CDR3 contains 16 residues. Germline values: CDR1 KGHSY, CDR2 FQNENV. This CDR3 reads CASRFSGESYYNEQFF. The CDR3 bases are TGTGCCAGCAGGTTTAGCGGGGAAAGCTATTACAATGAGCAGTTCTTC.

The chain uses TRBV11-3 and TRBJ2-7; no clear D. Germline values: CDR1 SGHNT, CDR2 YENEEA. Trimming pared 3 bases from V and 0 bases from J, leaving 12 bases between. This CDR3 spans 15 amino acids. CDR3 sequence reads: CASSFRLWSSYEQYF. As DNA, the CDR3 is TGTGCCAGCAGCTTTCGACTCTGGAGCTCCTACGAGCAGTACTTC. Drawing the rest from reference TRBV11-3 and TRBJ2-7, the complete variable domain is EAGVVQSPRYKIIEKKQPVAFWCNPISGHNTLYWYLQNLGQGPELLIRYENEEAVDDSQLPKDRFSAERLKGVDSTLKIQPAELGDSAVYLCASSFRLWSSYEQYFGPGTRLTVT.

This clone turned up a few times. A much larger clone is a single base away; this may be a read error. Because the CDR3 is missing its conserved closing phenylalanine or tryptophan, this is likely a read error. This chain links TRBV2 with TRBJ2-2; weak D call: TRBD2 (6 bases). This CDR3 spans 15 amino acids. Germline assignment: CDR1 SNHLY and CDR2 FYNNEI. The CDR3 DNA sequence: TGTGCCAGCAAGCTAGCCGGGAGCAACACCTGGGAGCTGTTTTCT. Its translation: CASKLAGSNTWELFS.

Ten or more counts support this clone. The J gene is TRBJ2-5, the V gene TRBV5-1; 9 bases match TRBD2. CDR3 length: 16 amino acids. The germline V gene has CDR1 SGHRS and CDR2 YFSETQ. V gave up 4 bases and J gave up 5 bases; unmatched junction bases: 12. CDR3 coding DNA: TGCGCCAGCAGCATGACTTTAGCGGGAGCGGGGGAGACCCAGTACTTC. Translation gives CASSMTLAGAGETQYF.